One sample yielded the 12 T cell receptor beta chains listed below, sequenced in a study of tumor-infiltrating lymphocytes in oesophageal squamous cell carcinoma. TCRdb re-derived calls from the PCR reads in MiXCR, one entry per CDR3 protein. Counted here are about 17,000 distinct CDR3 sequences, about 50% occurring once; the ten biggest clones make up approximately 44%. The sample consisted of normal esophageal tissue next to the tumor. The receptors here all came from a female donor with esophageal squamous cell carcinoma.

For the CDR3, the DNA is TGCGCCAGCAGGTACCAAGAGACCCAGTACTTC. Its protein product is CASRYQETQYF. The chain employs TRBV5-1 and TRBJ2-5; D remains unclear. The V end lost 5 bases, the J end lost 0 bases, and 2 bases lay between the germline ends. CDR3 size: 11 residues. Germline V gene sequence: CDR1 SGHRS, CDR2 YFSETQ.

Within the sample, this clonotype is medium-sized. The V call is TRBV7-3, the J call TRBJ2-2, with 10 bases aligning to TRBD2. V gave up 5 bases and J gave up 1 base; unmatched junction bases: 4. This CDR3 has 16 residues. Germline V gene sequence: CDR1 SGHTA, CDR2 FQGTGA. CDR3 coding DNA: TGTGCCAGCAGCCCATTAGCGGGGGGGAACACCGGGGAGCTGTTTTTT. Protein: CASSPLAGGNTGELFF.

This chain connects TRBV7-2 to TRBJ2-4; no clear D gene. The end of the DNA aligns better with TRBJ2-5, so the J call may be wrong. Germline CDR1 and CDR2: SGHTA and FQGNSA. The CDR3 covers 13 residues. The CDR3 DNA sequence: TGTGCCAGCAGCTTCAGCGTGGGAGAGACCCAGTACTTC. Encoded protein: CASSFSVGETQYF.

The CDR3 DNA is TGTGCCAGCAGCTTAAACTGGGACAGGGCCACAGATACGCAGTATTTT. Residues: CASSLNWDRATDTQYF. This rearrangement joins TRBV7-3 to TRBJ2-3; 9 bases map to TRBD1. Looked up from germline, CDR1 is SGHTA and CDR2 is FQGTGA. The V and J ends lost 1 base and 2 bases, in that order; junction bases with no gene match: 4. The CDR3 extends over 16 amino acids.

The V gene is TRBV6-6, the J gene TRBJ2-5; no clear D. The CDR3 extends over 12 amino acids. CDR1 and CDR2 (germline): MNHNY, SVGAGI (reference sequence). Trimming stripped 4 bases from V and 11 bases from J, with 14 bases between. CDR3 loop: CASSSPQGKQYF. The CDR3 bases are TGTGCCAGCAGTTCACCTCAAGGGAAGCAGTACTTC.

At least ten counts were recorded for this clonotype. The chain has TRBV6-6 and TRBJ2-7; perhaps D is TRBD1 or TRBD2 (7 bases each). V lost 0 bases and J 4 bases, leaving 19 bases between the germline ends. The CDR3 contains 17 residues. The V gene's germline CDR1 is MNHNY and CDR2 SVGAGI (reference sequence). CDR3 sequence (DNA): TGTGCCAGCAGTTACTCCCGTCAGGGGGGGCGTATTTACGAGCAGTACTTC. It is translated as CASSYSRQGGRIYEQYF.

V gene TRBV7-2 combines with J gene TRBJ1-2; D is uncertain. Between the trimmed V and J ends, which lost 2 bases and 2 bases, there was a span of 9 bases. From germline, CDR1 is SGHTA and CDR2 FQGNSA. The CDR3 sequence is 14 residues long. CDR3 loop: CASSLSAGNYGYTF. For the CDR3, the DNA is TGTGCCAGCAGCTTATCCGCCGGGAACTATGGCTACACCTTC.

In this sample, this clonotype turned up a few times. The chain recombines TRBV7-8 with TRBJ2-1; TRBD2 aligns across 7 bases. Unmatched junction bases numbered 10, after V lost 4 bases and J lost 4 bases. This CDR3 has 16 residues. Germline assignment: CDR1 SGHVS and CDR2 FQNEAQ. CDR3 DNA: TGTGCCAGCAGCTCAGAGCGCGGGAGTAGTTACAATGAGCAGTTCTTC. Encoded protein: CASSSERGSSYNEQFF.

This clonotype was seen at least ten times. The chain joins TRBV11-2 to TRBJ2-1; D gene ambiguous. From germline, CDR1 is SGHAT and CDR2 FQNNGV. CDR3 size: 15 residues. V was trimmed by 5 bases and J by 3 bases, leaving 14 bases between them. CDR3 DNA sequence: TGTGCCAGCAGCCCAATCACAAACAGCTACAATGAGCAGTTCTTC. Its translation: CASSPITNSYNEQFF.

The rearrangement links TRBV7-2 to TRBJ2-1; D gene uncertain. The J call may not be correct, given that the DNA end is closer to TRBJ2-7. This CDR3 is 14 amino acids long. Germline lookup yields CDR1 SGHTA and CDR2 FQGNSA. The DNA for the CDR3 is TGTGCCAGCAGCGTCGACTCCTCCGGCTACGAGCAGTACTTC. Translation: CASSVDSSGYEQYF.

With respect to this clonotype: This CDR3 fails to terminate in the conserved phenylalanine or tryptophan, so it likely reflects a read error. The DNA is left out, because the CDR3 cannot be placed on it with certainty; the CDR3 is given as TCRdb lists it. The rearrangement links TRBV7-7 to TRBJ2-5; TRBD2, as called in the table, went unchecked against the DNA. The germline gives CDR1 SSHAT, CDR2 FNYEAQ (reference sequence). The CDR3 spans 17 residues, counting both ends. The CDR3 here is CASSLSPTRANEQFFGA.

The J gene is TRBJ2-5, the V gene TRBV7-3; no reliable D call. CDR3 length: 13 amino acids. The germline V gene has CDR1 SGHTA and CDR2 FQGTGA. V lost 1 base to trimming and J lost 2 bases, with 5 bases between them. The CDR3 region has the DNA TGTGCCAGCAGCTTAATGGCACAAGAGACCCAGTACTTC. It specifies CASSLMAQETQYF.